This T cell receptor (beta chain) was recorded in a study of blood T cells in healthy people across ages. V was clipped by 7 bases and J by 8 bases, with 11 bases between them. Per the germline V gene, CDR1 is SNHLY and CDR2 is FYNNEI. The CDR3 runs 12 residues. Then a second PCR, running roughly 7 to 11 cycles, was carried out with a sample-barcoded 5' primer and a J-beta primer mix. TCRdb recomputed calls from the 5' RACE reads with MiXCR, one row per CDR3 protein. The sample carries around 850,000 distinct CDR3 sequences, 35% to 40% recorded once. The origin of this receptor is a man aged 18 to 29 in good health. The sample comprised blood. V and J are TRBV2 and TRBJ1-4; TRBD1 might be the D (5 bases). CDR3 sequence: CASKQAGEKLFF. The CDR3 DNA reads TGTGCCAGCAAACAGGCGGGCGAAAAACTGTTTTTT. The full variable domain, its missing parts supplied by reference TRBV2 and TRBJ1-4, is EPEVTQTPSHQVTQMGQEVILRCVPISNHLYFYWYRQILGQKVEFLVSFYNNEISEKSEIFDDQFSVERPDGSNFTLKIRSTKLEDSAMYFCASKQAGEKLFFGSGTQLSVL.